These 31 T cell receptor beta chains were sequenced from one sample in a study of blood T cell repertoires in COVID-19. The method was immunoSEQ multiplex PCR; TCRdb's version includes in-frame clones alone and lacks a portion of them. Of 75,000 or so clones in the sample, 88% are singletons; the top ten hold more than 5.5%. The sequencing sample was made of peripheral blood. Receptor source: a man in his 70s with acute or convalescent COVID-19.

V usage is TRBV3-1 (or the pseudogene TRBV3-2) and J usage is TRBJ1-2; D is unclear. This CDR3 has 14 residues. V was cut by 4 bases and J by 3 bases, with 12 bases left in between. Looked up from germline, CDR1 is LGHDT and CDR2 is YNNKEL (reference sequence). Here the CDR3 reads CASSPYAGDYGYTF. The CDR3 region has the DNA TGTGCCAGCAGCCCGTATGCCGGGGACTATGGCTACACCTTC.

A single count supports this clone. The chain carries TRBV21-1 and TRBJ2-3; the table's D call, TRBD1, was not checked against the DNA. TRBV21-1 is a known pseudogene. The CDR3 is 16 residues long. The CDR3 region is CASTTKETGCTDTQYF. Here the CDR3 DNA reads TGTGCCAGCACCACAAAGGAAACAGGGTGCACAGATACGCAGTATTTT.

V gene TRBV28 combines with J gene TRBJ1-6; a weak D match, TRBD1 (6 bases). The CDR3 is 15 amino acids. Trimming took off 6 bases at V and 4 bases at J, with 13 bases between the two ends. CDR1 MDHEN and CDR2 SYDVKM come from the germline V gene. CDR3 in amino acids: CASSRGQRYNSPLHF. The DNA for the CDR3 is TGTGCCAGCAGCCGAGGACAGAGGTATAATTCACCCCTCCACTTT.

CDR3 residues: CASSLGSSGRSLYEQYF. The CDR3 bases are TGTGCCAGCAGCTTAGGGTCTAGCGGGAGGAGTTTGTACGAGCAGTACTTC. The J gene is TRBJ2-7, the V gene TRBV7-2; 11 positions agree with TRBD2. V dropped 1 base and J dropped 4; count of bases not matched to a gene: 9. The V gene's germline CDR1 is SGHTA and CDR2 FQGNSA. This CDR3 spans 17 amino acids. The variable domain in full, with the rest retrieved from reference TRBV7-2 and TRBJ2-7, is GAGVSQSPSNKVTEKGKDVELRCDPISGHTALYWYRQSLGQGLEFLIYFQGNSAPDKSGLPSDRFSAERTGGSVSTLTIQRTQQEDSAVYLCASSLGSSGRSLYEQYFGPGTRLTVT.

The V and J genes are TRBV24-1 and TRBJ2-1, with D possibly matching TRBD2 (5 bases). The CDR3 totals 13 residues. V gave up 5 bases and J gave up 3 bases, with 7 bases separating them. CDR1 is KGHDR, CDR2 SFDVKD, per germline. CDR3 amino acids: CATSAEGYNEQFF. Here the CDR3 DNA reads TGTGCCACCAGTGCTGAGGGCTACAATGAGCAGTTCTTC.

The chain carries TRBV6-5 and TRBJ2-1, with D perhaps matching TRBD2 (5 bases). Germline CDR1 MNHEY, CDR2 SVGAGI. The CDR3 is made up of 13 amino acids. V lost 6 bases and J 0 bases, leaving 6 bases between the germline ends. CDR3 loop: CASRAGSYNEQFF. DNA of the CDR3: TGTGCCAGCAGGGCGGGCTCCTACAATGAGCAGTTCTTC.

This chain links TRBV27 with TRBJ2-3; D is ambiguous. Germline V gene sequence: CDR1 MNHEY, CDR2 SMNVEV (reference sequence). This CDR3 is 15 amino acids long. V shed 1 base and J shed 0 bases, with 8 bases lying between them. The CDR3 spells CASSLFWRSTDTQYF. The CDR3, as DNA: TGTGCCAGCAGTTTATTTTGGCGGAGCACAGATACGCAGTATTTT.

The CDR3 loop reads CASSPIGAGGDTQYF. CDR3 bases: TGCGCCAGCAGCCCCATCGGAGCGGGAGGAGATACGCAGTATTTT. The rearrangement links TRBV5-1 to TRBJ2-3; TRBD2 matches at 9 bases. The germline V gene has CDR1 SGHRS and CDR2 YFSETQ. The J segment lost 5 bases and the V segment lost 4 bases, leaving 8 bases of the junction unmatched. The CDR3 spans 15 residues. Together with reference TRBV5-1 and TRBJ2-3, the CDR3 gives the full variable domain: KAGVTQTPRYLIKTRGQQVTLSCSPISGHRSVSWYQQTPGQGLQFLFEYFSETQRNKGNFPGRFSGRQFSNSRSEMNVSTLELGDSALYLCASSPIGAGGDTQYFGPGTRLTVL.

The genes are TRBV2 and TRBJ1-6; 7 bases map to TRBD1. The germline V gene has CDR1 SNHLY and CDR2 FYNNEI. The CDR3 sequence is 14 residues long. V was pared by 5 bases and J by 8 bases, with 6 bases of the junction left unmatched. CDR3 region: CASSSTGWDSPLHF. The DNA for the CDR3 is TGTGCCAGCAGTTCGACAGGGTGGGATTCACCCCTCCACTTT.

The gene calls are TRBV24-1 and TRBJ2-1; TRBD2 matches 7 bases. Germline assignment: CDR1 KGHDR and CDR2 SFDVKD. V lost 7 bases and J lost 7; bases outside the gene matches: 12. There are 15 residues in the CDR3. CDR3 sequence reads: CATSAASGKVNEQFF. Here the CDR3 DNA reads TGTGCCACCAGCGCTGCTAGCGGAAAAGTTAATGAGCAGTTCTTC.

The chain combines TRBV4-3 with TRBJ2-6; no definite D call. The CDR3 is made up of 13 amino acids. Germline values: CDR1 LGHNA, CDR2 YSLEER. Trimming removed 5 bases at V and 1 base at J, with 3 bases between. Written as DNA, the CDR3 is TGCGCCAGCAGCGAGTCTGGGGCCAACGTCCTGACTTTC. Amino acids: CASSESGANVLTF.

V gene TRBV14 combines with J gene TRBJ1-1, with D possibly matching TRBD1 (6 bases). Germline V lookup: CDR1 SGHDN, CDR2 FVKESK. This CDR3 spans 14 amino acids. The V gene lost 4 bases and the J gene lost 7 bases, with 16 bases spanning the gap. CDR3 bases: TGTGCCAGCAGCCCCGGGACATCCCGCGTTGAAGCTTTCTTT. Protein sequence: CASSPGTSRVEAFF. The full variable domain, its missing parts supplied by reference TRBV14 and TRBJ1-1, is EAGVTQFPSHSVIEKGQTVTLRCDPISGHDNLYWYRRVMGKEIKFLLHFVKESKQDESGMPNNRFLAERTGGTYSTLKVQPAELEDSGVYFCASSPGTSRVEAFFGQGTRLTVV.

This chain links TRBV10-2 with TRBJ2-7, with 7 bases lining up with TRBD2. V lost 7 bases, J lost 4 bases, and 19 bases stayed unmatched. Germline-derived CDR1 and CDR2 are WSHSY and SAAADI. The CDR3 length is 17 residues. In DNA form, the CDR3 reads TGCGCCAGCACCTTAGGAGCGGGGAGAAACAATATATACGAGCAGTACTTC. Its translation is CASTLGAGRNNIYEQYF.

The rearrangement uses TRBV18 and TRBJ2-6; D not certain. Germline CDR1 KGHSH, CDR2 LQKENI. The V gene lost 6 bases and the J gene lost 4 bases, with 13 bases spanning the gap. The CDR3 covers 15 residues. The CDR3 sequence is CASSPSGFGANVLTF. The CDR3 DNA is TGTGCCAGCTCCCCCTCCGGGTTCGGGGCCAACGTCCTGACTTTC.

The table lists this clone with a count of one. V gene TRBV11-3 combines with J gene TRBJ2-7, with TRBD2 matching 7 bases. The CDR3 is 16 amino acids. The ends lost 2 bases at V and 2 bases at J; junction bases unmatched: 9. CDR1 SGHNT and CDR2 YENEEA come from the germline V gene. The CDR3 DNA is TGTGCCAGCAGCTTATGCCCCAGGGAGGGTACCTACGAGCAGTACTTC. Residues: CASSLCPREGTYEQYF.

This clone was seen a handful of times. The rearrangement joins TRBV7-2 to TRBJ1-3, with D hard to call. V was shortened by 0 bases and J by 4 bases, with 13 bases between the two germline ends. This CDR3 is built from 16 residues. Germline V gene sequence: CDR1 SGHTA, CDR2 FQGNSA. CDR3 in DNA: TGTGCCAGCAGCTTAGCTCTCGGAGGCAGAGGAAACACCATATATTTT. Amino acid sequence: CASSLALGGRGNTIYF.

The rearrangement links TRBV27 to TRBJ1-6; TRBD1 matches 9 bases. Losses at the gene ends were 4 bases for V and 6 bases for J; bases not matched to a gene: 7. Germline lookup yields CDR1 MNHEY and CDR2 SMNVEV (reference sequence). The CDR3 runs 16 residues. CDR3 amino acids: CASSSYRGPGNSPLHF. The CDR3 DNA sequence: TGTGCCAGCAGTTCCTACAGGGGGCCGGGTAATTCACCCCTCCACTTT.

This clone appeared a single time. The genes are TRBV4-1 and TRBJ1-6, with D uncertain. The V end was cut by 4 bases, the J end by 4 bases, with 14 bases between. CDR1 is MGHRA, CDR2 YSYEKL, per germline. The CDR3 contains 16 residues. The CDR3 nucleotides read TGCGCCAGCAGCCCCTCGGGTTTCGAGTATAATTCACCCCTCCACTTT. Translation: CASSPSGFEYNSPLHF.

This sequence joins TRBV5-1 and TRBJ1-6; 8 positions agree with TRBD1. The V segment lost 4 bases and the J segment 7 bases; nucleotides outside the gene matches: 4. This CDR3 is 14 amino acids long. Germline V lookup: CDR1 SGHRS, CDR2 YFSETQ. The CDR3 nucleotides are TGCGCCAGCAGCCAGGGACAGGTGAATTCACCCCTCCACTTT. Translated: CASSQGQVNSPLHF. Full variable domain (missing parts from reference TRBV5-1 and TRBJ1-6): KAGVTQTPRYLIKTRGQQVTLSCSPISGHRSVSWYQQTPGQGLQFLFEYFSETQRNKGNFPGRFSGRQFSNSRSEMNVSTLELGDSALYLCASSQGQVNSPLHFGNGTRLTVT.

The gene calls are TRBV6-2 or TRBV6-3 and TRBJ2-7, with 7 bases identical to TRBD1. The CDR3 extends over 16 amino acids. Germline V gene lookup returns CDR1 MNHEY and CDR2 SVGEGT. V trimming: 2 bases; J trimming: 3 bases; junction bases outside the gene matches: 10. The CDR3 loop reads CASSYPLGQALYEQYF. CDR3 coding DNA: TGTGCCAGCAGTTACCCCTTAGGACAGGCGCTCTACGAGCAGTACTTC.

J is TRBJ2-7 and V is TRBV7-2, with a weak D call TRBD2 (5 bases). Germline CDR1 is SGHTA and CDR2 is FQGNSA. Trimming took off 5 bases at V and 2 bases at J, with 16 bases between the two ends. The CDR3 contains 15 residues. In DNA, the CDR3 is TGTGCCAGCAGCCCGGCGGACTGGCTAACCTACGAGCAGTACTTC. Translating it yields CASSPADWLTYEQYF. Filled out from reference TRBV7-2 and TRBJ2-7, the complete variable domain reads GAGVSQSPSNKVTEKGKDVELRCDPISGHTALYWYRQSLGQGLEFLIYFQGNSAPDKSGLPSDRFSAERTGGSVSTLTIQRTQQEDSAVYLCASSPADWLTYEQYFGPGTRLTVT.

The chain combines TRBV27 with TRBJ2-2, with 9 bases aligning to TRBD2. This CDR3 comprises 16 residues. CDR1 and CDR2 from the germline V gene are MNHEY and SMNVEV (reference sequence). V was pared by 3 bases and J by 5 bases, with 7 bases of the junction left unmatched. CDR3 bases: TGTGCCAGCAGTTTTTTTAGCGGGAGTAATACCGGGGAGCTGTTTTTT. It codes for CASSFFSGSNTGELFF.

V and J are TRBV6-5 and TRBJ2-1, with 11 bases aligning to TRBD2. CDR1 is MNHEY, CDR2 SVGAGI, per germline. Unmatched junction bases numbered 3, after V lost 6 bases and J lost 2 bases. This CDR3 is built from 15 residues. This CDR3 is CASRLSGRAYNEQFF. The CDR3, as DNA: TGTGCCAGCAGACTTAGCGGGAGGGCCTACAATGAGCAGTTCTTC.

As concerns this clone: Other DNA sequences from this sample encode an identical CDR3 as well. V and J are TRBV28 and TRBJ2-7; the match to TRBD1 covers 9 bases. The CDR3 covers 12 residues. V lost 6 bases and J lost 4; bases outside the gene matches: 1. Germline CDR1 and CDR2: MDHEN and SYDVKM. CDR3: CASRTGGYEQYF. In DNA form, the CDR3 reads TGTGCCAGCAGGACAGGGGGTTACGAGCAGTACTTC.

The chain carries TRBV9 and TRBJ1-1, with unresolved D. V was clipped by 4 bases and J by 11 bases, with 15 bases between them. The CDR3 extends over 12 amino acids. Germline V gene data show CDR1 as SGDLS and CDR2 as YYNGEE. The CDR3 spells CASSTRTGSAFF. In nucleotides, the CDR3 is TGTGCCAGCAGCACCCGGACGGGGTCGGCTTTCTTT. Based on the CDR3 plus reference TRBV9 and TRBJ1-1, the full variable domain is DSGVTQTPKHLITATGQRVTLRCSPRSGDLSVYWYQQSLDQGLQFLIQYYNGEERAKGNILERFSAQQFPDLHSELNLSSLELGDSALYFCASSTRTGSAFFGQGTRLTVV.

V and J are TRBV6-6 and TRBJ1-5; perhaps TRBD1 as D (6 bases). Germline lookup yields CDR1 MNHNY and CDR2 SVGAGI (reference sequence). V was trimmed by 6 bases and J by 2 bases, leaving 17 bases between them. CDR3 length equals 16 residues. This chain's CDR3 is CASRLEGGSGNQPQHF. CDR3 bases: TGTGCCAGCAGGCTAGAAGGGGGTTCGGGCAATCAGCCCCAGCATTTT.

This clone has more than one count but fewer than ten. This sequence joins TRBV4-1 and TRBJ2-1, with 10 bases lining up with TRBD2. V lost 8 bases, J lost 6 bases, and 13 bases stayed unmatched. The CDR3 contains 16 residues. Germline V gives CDR1 MGHRA, CDR2 YSYEKL. CDR3 DNA sequence: TGCGCCAGCCGCCCCACTCCAGCGGGGGGGCTCAATGAGCAGTTCTTC. Its protein is CASRPTPAGGLNEQFF.

The rearrangement uses TRBV2 and TRBJ1-2; a weak D match, TRBD1 (5 bases). Trimming took 6 bases from V and 5 from J, leaving 13 bases between them. Germline CDR1 SNHLY, CDR2 FYNNEI. This CDR3 is 13 amino acids long. CDR3 DNA: TGTGCCAGCAGCCTCGGGGGGACTTATGGCTACACCTTC. It encodes CASSLGGTYGYTF.

The V call is TRBV28, the J call TRBJ2-1; maybe TRBD2 (5 bases). Trimming removed 3 bases from V and 6 bases from J, with 15 bases in between. CDR1 is MDHEN and CDR2 is SYDVKM in the germline V gene. The CDR3 covers 15 residues. The CDR3 protein is CASSFGLSRGNEQFF. The CDR3 nucleotides read TGTGCCAGCAGTTTTGGGCTCTCACGGGGCAATGAGCAGTTCTTC.

This chain links TRBV3-1 (or the pseudogene TRBV3-2) with TRBJ1-6; D remains unclear. Germline CDR1 LGHDT, CDR2 YNNKEL (reference sequence). The CDR3 consists of 14 residues. Trimming shortened V by 0 bases and J by 8 bases, and 8 bases separated the two germline ends. The CDR3 bases are TGTGCCAGCAGCCAAGATATAAGCTATTCACCCCTCCACTTT. As protein: CASSQDISYSPLHF.

In this sample, this clone turned up a few times. The chain employs TRBV12-3 or TRBV12-4 and TRBJ2-7; D possibly corresponds to TRBD2 (5 bases). The germline V and J ends were trimmed by 7 bases and 4 bases, with 11 bases remaining between them. The CDR3 contains 12 residues. The CDR3, as DNA: TGTGCCAGCAAGAGGGTCCCTTACGAGCAGTACTTC. Encoded protein: CASKRVPYEQYF.